This is a list of T cell receptor beta chains from one sample in a study of T cell responses to AZD1222 COVID-19 vaccine. Method: immunoSEQ multiplex PCR; TCRdb's copy keeps in-frame clones and lacks some. The table lists roughly 100,000 clones, 91% of them singletons. The source material was peripheral blood, sampled on day 0 of AZD1222 vaccination. These receptor sequences come from an adult in good health. The CDR3 runs from the conserved cysteine through the conserved F or W. Fields, in order: V gene, CDR3 protein.

V: TRBV27
CDR3: CASSEQGGWAEAFF

V: TRBV7-9
CDR3: CASSLSLPVGGNNEQFF

V: TRBV4-2
CDR3: CASSQKWGVSGNTIYF

V: TRBV30
CDR3: CAWSVLGNYEQYF

V: TRBV7-9
CDR3: CASSLDNQPQHF

V: TRBV27
CDR3: CASSFGQGRPNQPQHF

V: TRBV30
CDR3: CAWSVRDCWGELFF

V: TRBV10-2
CDR3: CASSAGREQYF

V: TRBV6-5
CDR3: CASTDGPFYGYTF

V: TRBV7-6
CDR3: CASSPGGLPVTDTQYF

V: TRBV11-3
CDR3: CASSLGENTEAFF

V: TRBV11-2
CDR3: CASSPRPRGLNTEAFF

V: TRBV6-1
CDR3: CASSEAGAGGTEAFF

V: TRBV5-1
CDR3: CASSPGGSYNEQFF

V: TRBV27
CDR3: CASSSGQGAAYEQYF

V: TRBV5-6
CDR3: CASIPLGLAYEQYF

V: TRBV10-2
CDR3: CASSIAGTNNEQFF

V: TRBV28
CDR3: CASKVHSNQPQHF

V: TRBV19
CDR3: CASTMGPTYEQYF

V: TRBV30
CDR3: CASVMSGLRERNSPLHF

V: TRBV6-6
CDR3: CASSRSPTSNTDTQYF

V: TRBV18
CDR3: CASSPPRTGDQPQHF

V: TRBV27
CDR3: CASSLRGSYNEQFF

V: TRBV2
CDR3: CASSEADAFQPQHF

V: TRBV5-1
CDR3: CASSSYNEQFF

V: TRBV7-9
CDR3: CASSVRDGRNTEAFF

V: TRBV9
CDR3: CASSARTSGPSDEQFF

V: TRBV6-5
CDR3: CASRHIQGQETQYF

V: TRBV6-6
CDR3: CASSTGTLETQYF

V: TRBV19
CDR3: CASSMTSSYNEQFF

V: TRBV5-4
CDR3: CASSFGGAVYNSPLHF

V: TRBV5-1
CDR3: CASSLASGTGNYEQYF

V: TRBV24-1
CDR3: CATSDEMDGYTF

V: TRBV10-3
CDR3: CAISDTSGRLDEQFF

V: TRBV20-1
CDR3: CSASPGLAGGTQYF

V: TRBV6-5
CDR3: CASSTGGGEFAYTF

V: TRBV5-1
CDR3: CASSFAGGTEAFF

V: TRBV18
CDR3: CASSSSPYGLSSYEQYF

V: TRBV4-1
CDR3: CASSQRGTGSSYNEQFF

V: TRBV2
CDR3: CARAGDTGELFF

V: TRBV30
CDR3: CAWSPGLAGGPETQYF

V: TRBV30
CDR3: CAWSVRTFNEQFF

V: TRBV30
CDR3: CAWTSGSYEQYF

V: TRBV2
CDR3: CASSQEFF

V: TRBV11-2
CDR3: CASSQRQGYNSPLHF

V: TRBV29-1
CDR3: CSVEGLAQYNEQFF

V: TRBV21-1
CDR3: CASREDRGQYEQYF

V: TRBV2
CDR3: CASSEGAARGNEQFF

V: TRBV28
CDR3: CASSFPDRGLGYTF

V: TRBV10-1
CDR3: CASSDGGLAGPPRSYEQYF

V: TRBV24-1
CDR3: CATSDAAGQGLGEQYF

V: TRBV7-2
CDR3: CASSLQGLASGREQFF

V: TRBV10-2
CDR3: CASVLGGTGELFF

V: TRBV4-2
CDR3: CASSQGETDFYEQYF

V: TRBV7-3
CDR3: CASSLTAGSGANVLTF

V: TRBV5-5
CDR3: CASSRAGTGNTEAFF

V: TRBV5-1
CDR3: CASSQGTSGGYEQYF